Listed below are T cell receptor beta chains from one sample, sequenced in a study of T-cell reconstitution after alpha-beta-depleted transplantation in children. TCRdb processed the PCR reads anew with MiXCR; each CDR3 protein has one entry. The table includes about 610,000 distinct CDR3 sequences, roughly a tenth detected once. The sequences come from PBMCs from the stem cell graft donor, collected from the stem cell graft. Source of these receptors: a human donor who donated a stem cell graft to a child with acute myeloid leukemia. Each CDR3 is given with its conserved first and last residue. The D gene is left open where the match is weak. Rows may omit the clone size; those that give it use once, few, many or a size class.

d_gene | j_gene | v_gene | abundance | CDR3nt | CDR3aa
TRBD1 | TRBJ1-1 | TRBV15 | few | TGTGCCACCAGCAGTCGACAGGGCTGGGGCACTGAAGCTTTCTTT | CATSSRQGWGTEAFF
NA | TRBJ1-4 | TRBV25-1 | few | TGTGCCAGCAGTGAGATCGAATGGAAACTGTTTTTT | CASSEIEWKLFF
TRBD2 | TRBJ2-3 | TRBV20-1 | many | TGCAGTGCTGTCTTAGCGGGAACAGATACGCAGTATTTT | CSAVLAGTDTQYF
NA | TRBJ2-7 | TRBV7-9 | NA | TGTGCCAGCAGCTTAGAAGCGGGACAGGCATACGAGCAGTACTTC | CASSLEAGQAYEQYF
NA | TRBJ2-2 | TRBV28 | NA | TGTGCCAGCAGTTACTGGGGGACGAACACCGGGGAGCTGTTTTTT | CASSYWGTNTGELFF
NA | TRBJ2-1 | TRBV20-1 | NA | TGCAGTGCCTCCGATGGGCCCAATGAGCAGTTCTTC | CSASDGPNEQFF
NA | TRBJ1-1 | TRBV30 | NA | TGTGCCTGGAGTGTATGGGGGTCTGAAGCTTTCTTT | CAWSVWGSEAFF
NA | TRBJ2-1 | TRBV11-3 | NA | TGTGCCAGCAGCAGGGGACCTTTAAACGTAAACGATGAGCAGTTCTTC | CASSRGPLNVNDEQFF
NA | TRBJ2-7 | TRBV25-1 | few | TGTGCCAGGATTCTAGCAGCCGACTCCTACGAGCAGTACTTC | CARILAADSYEQYF
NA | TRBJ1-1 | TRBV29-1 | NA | TGCAGCGTTAGGGACGGTGAAGCTTTCTTT | CSVRDGEAFF
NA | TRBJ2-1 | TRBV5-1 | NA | TGCGCCAGCAGCTTGGGGACAACGTCGTACAATGAGCAGTTCTTC | CASSLGTTSYNEQFF
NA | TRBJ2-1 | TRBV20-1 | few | TGCAGTGCTAGAGCTAGCGACAGCTCCTACAATGAGCAGTTCTTC | CSARASDSSYNEQFF
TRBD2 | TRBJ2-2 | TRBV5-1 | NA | TGCGCCAGCAGCTCTATTAGCGGGAGGGCCGGCACCGGGGAGCTGTTTTTT | CASSSISGRAGTGELFF
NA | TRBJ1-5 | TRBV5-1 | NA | TGCGCCAGCAGCTCCGGGCCCGGCGATCAGCCCCAGCATTTT | CASSSGPGDQPQHF
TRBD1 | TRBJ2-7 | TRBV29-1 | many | TGCAGCCCTCTTAAGGGACAGAAAATAACCTACGAGCAGTACTTC | CSPLKGQKITYEQYF
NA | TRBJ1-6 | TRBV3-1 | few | TGTGCCAGCAGCCAATCCGGCGGGGGGAGCTCCTATAATTCACCCCTCCACTTT | CASSQSGGGSSYNSPLHF
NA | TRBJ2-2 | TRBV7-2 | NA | TGTGCCAGCAGCTTTCCCCTGAAGGGAGGCAACACCGGGGAGCTGTTTTTT | CASSFPLKGGNTGELFF
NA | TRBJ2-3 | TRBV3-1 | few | TGTGCCAGCAGCCCCGCAGGGATGAGCACAGATACGCAGTATTTT | CASSPAGMSTDTQYF
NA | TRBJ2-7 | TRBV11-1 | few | TGTGCCAGCAGCTTTAAACTTGAAGCAGGGAATAACCAGCTGTACGAGCAGTACTTC | CASSFKLEAGNNQLYEQYF
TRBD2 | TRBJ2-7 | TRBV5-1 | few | TGCGCCAGCAGCCCAGCGGGAGAAACCTACGAGCAGTACTTC | CASSPAGETYEQYF
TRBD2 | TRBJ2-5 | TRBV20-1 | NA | TGCAGTGCTAGGGGGCCCTCGGGAGGGTCTTATACCCAGTACTTC | CSARGPSGGSYTQYF
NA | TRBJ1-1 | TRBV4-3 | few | TGCGCCAGCAGCCAAGATGGGTTGGGTACTGAAGCTTTCTTT | CASSQDGLGTEAFF
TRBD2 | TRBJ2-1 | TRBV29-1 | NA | TGCAGCGTGCCTTGGGCTAGCGGGTCCTACAATGAGCAGTTCTTC | CSVPWASGSYNEQFF
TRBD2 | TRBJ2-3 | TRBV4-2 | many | TGTGCCAGCAGCCAAGGGGTCAGCGGGAGCTCTAGCACAGATACGCAGTATTTT | CASSQGVSGSSSTDTQYF
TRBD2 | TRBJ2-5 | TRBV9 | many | TGTGCCAGCAGCGCCCCGGGACTAGCGGGAGGAGGAGAGACCCAGTACTTC | CASSAPGLAGGGETQYF
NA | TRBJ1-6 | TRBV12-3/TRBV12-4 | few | TGTGCCAGCAGATCCGGGACAACCCTATATAATTCACCCCTCCACTTT | CASRSGTTLYNSPLHF
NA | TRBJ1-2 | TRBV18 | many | TGTGCCAGCTCACCACCGGGGCAGAACTATGGCTACACCTTC | CASSPPGQNYGYTF
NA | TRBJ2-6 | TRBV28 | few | TGTGCCAGCAGTTTACCCTCCCGGACAGCGACTCACTCTGGGGCCAACGTCCTGACTTTC | CASSLPSRTATHSGANVLTF
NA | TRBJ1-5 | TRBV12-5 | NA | TGTGCTAGTGGCCCGGGAGGGAGCAATCAGCCCCAGCATTTT | CASGPGGSNQPQHF
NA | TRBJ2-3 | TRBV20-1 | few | TGCAGTGCTGGCCTCGGTCGCGGTAGCACAGATACGCAGTATTTT | CSAGLGRGSTDTQYF
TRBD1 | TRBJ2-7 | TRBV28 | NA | TGTGCCAGCAGACAGGGGCTAAAAAACGAGCAGTACTTC | CASRQGLKNEQYF
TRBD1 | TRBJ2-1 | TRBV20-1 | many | TGCAGTGCGACTACCCCCAGGGGGCTGTTCAATGAGCAGTTCTTC | CSATTPRGLFNEQFF
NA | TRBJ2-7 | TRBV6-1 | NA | TGTGCCAGCAGTACCGGGAACTCCTACGAGCAGTACTTC | CASSTGNSYEQYF
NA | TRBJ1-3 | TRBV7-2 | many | TGTGCCGGTCAATCCCCCACCATGGAATCTGGAAACACCATATATTTT | CAGQSPTMESGNTIYF
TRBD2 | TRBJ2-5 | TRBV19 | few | TGTGCCAGTAGTATAGAGGCGGGAGGAAGCCAAGAGACCCAGTACTTC | CASSIEAGGSQETQYF
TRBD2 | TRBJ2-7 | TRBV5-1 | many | TGCGCCAGCAGCACGGGCGTTGGACTAGTCTCGGACGAGCAGTACTTC | CASSTGVGLVSDEQYF
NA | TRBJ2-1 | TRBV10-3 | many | TGTGCCATCAGTGAGAAGGGGGGCACCTACAATGAGCAGTTCTTC | CAISEKGGTYNEQFF
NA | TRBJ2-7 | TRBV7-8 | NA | TGTGCCAGCAGCTTGTGGCAGGGCAACGAGCAGTACTTC | CASSLWQGNEQYF
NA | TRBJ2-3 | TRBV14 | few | TGTGCCAGCAGCCAATACCGGGAAGCAGATACGCAGTATTTT | CASSQYREADTQYF
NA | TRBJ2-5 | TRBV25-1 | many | TGTGCCAGCAGTGATGGGGGACACAAAACCCTCGAAGAGACCCAGTACTTC | CASSDGGHKTLEETQYF
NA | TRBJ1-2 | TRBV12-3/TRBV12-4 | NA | TGTGCCAGCAGTTTAGGGGAACTTAATCCGACCTTC | CASSLGELNPTF
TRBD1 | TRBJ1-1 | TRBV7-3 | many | TGTGCCAGCAGCTCACAGGGGTCTGAAGCTTTCTTT | CASSSQGSEAFF
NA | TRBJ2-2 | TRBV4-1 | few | TGCGCCAGCAGCCCCCGCCTTGGGGCGGGATCCTTAAACACCGGGGAGCTGTTTTTT | CASSPRLGAGSLNTGELFF
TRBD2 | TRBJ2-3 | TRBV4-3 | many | TGCGCCAGCAGCCAAGTATTAGCGGGAAGTATAACAGATACGCAGTATTTT | CASSQVLAGSITDTQYF
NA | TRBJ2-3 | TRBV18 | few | TGTGCCAGCTCACCACCAACTTCAGATACGCAGTATTTT | CASSPPTSDTQYF
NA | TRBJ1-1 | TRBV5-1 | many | TGCGCCAGCAGCTTGGCGGGAACGGCCACTGAAGCTTTCTTT | CASSLAGTATEAFF
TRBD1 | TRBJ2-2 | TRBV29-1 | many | TGCAGCGTTGAAGGGGGGACAGACTCCGTTACGAACACCGGGGAGCTGTTTTTT | CSVEGGTDSVTNTGELFF
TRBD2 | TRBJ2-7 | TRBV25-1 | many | TGTGCCAGCAGTGAATGGAGCGGGGGAACCTACGAGCAGTACTTC | CASSEWSGGTYEQYF
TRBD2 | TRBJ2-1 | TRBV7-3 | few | TGTGCCAGCAGCACACTAGCGGGAGTCCACAATGAGCAGTTCTTC | CASSTLAGVHNEQFF
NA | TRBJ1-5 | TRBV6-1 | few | TGTGCCAGCAGTGAAGAGGGAGGCAATCAGCCCCAGCATTTT | CASSEEGGNQPQHF
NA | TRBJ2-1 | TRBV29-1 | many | TGCAGCGTTGACAGGGCGGGCAATGAGCAGTTCTTC | CSVDRAGNEQFF
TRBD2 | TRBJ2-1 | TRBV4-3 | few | TGCGCCAGCAGCCAGGGCGCCGGGACTAGCGCGTACAATGAGCAGTTCTTC | CASSQGAGTSAYNEQFF